These T cell receptor beta chains were read from a single sample in a study of identical twins' blood T cells. One entry per CDR3 protein, called by TCRdb with MiXCR from the 5' RACE reads. The repertoire includes fewer than 450,000 distinct CDR3 sequences, more than 25% of them detected once, and more than 5.5% sits in the top ten. The sequenced material came from PBMCs. These receptors were collected from a woman aged 18-49 years in good health. Both conserved end residues are part of each CDR3. A D gene is named only where the DNA matches it firmly. Clone size is given for some rows only: seen once, a few or many times, or a class if the clone is expanded.

>few|.|TRBV27|TRBJ1-4
TGTGCCAGCAGTTTAATGCCAGGGTCTGAAAAACTGTTTTTT
CASSLMPGSEKLFF
>.|.|TRBV20-1|TRBJ2-3
TGCAGTGCTCTGACTCGTAAAGGAGAAGATACGCAGTATTTT
CSALTRKGEDTQYF
>few|TRBD1|TRBV5-6|TRBJ2-2
TGTGCCAGCAGCTTGTTTAGGGGGCTCACCGGGGAGCTGTTTTTT
CASSLFRGLTGELFF
>once|TRBD1|TRBV27|TRBJ1-1
TGTGCCAGCAGTTTGTTGCCCGGGACAGTCGATGAAGCTTTCTTT
CASSLLPGTVDEAFF
>.|.|TRBV29-1|TRBJ2-1
TGCAGCGTTGAGGGCAGAATCAATGAGCAGTTCTTC
CSVEGRINEQFF
>.|.|TRBV27|TRBJ2-2
TGTGCCAGCAGTTCTGCTAGGGCGAACACCGGGGAGCTGTTTTTT
CASSSARANTGELFF
>.|.|TRBV27|TRBJ2-1
TGTGCCAGCAGCCATAGCTACGGGGGTTCCTATGAGCAGTTCTTC
CASSHSYGGSYEQFF
>.|.|TRBV2|TRBJ1-5
TGTGCCAGCAGTCGGAGGGGCAATCAGCCCCAGCATTTT
CASSRRGNQPQHF
>few|.|TRBV5-1|TRBJ2-1
TGCGCCAGCCACAGGGAATACAATGAGCAGTTCTTC
CASHREYNEQFF
>.|.|TRBV20-1|TRBJ2-3
TGCAGTGCTATCCGAGTCCGGACAGCAATGGCAGATACGCAGTATTTT
CSAIRVRTAMADTQYF
>many|.|TRBV29-1|TRBJ1-4
TGCAGTGTAGTGGGCCAGTTTAATGAAAAACTGTTTTTT
CSVVGQFNEKLFF
>.|.|TRBV29-1|TRBJ2-2
TGCAGCGTGCCGACAGGACCGAACACCGGGGAGCTGTTTTTT
CSVPTGPNTGELFF
>.|.|TRBV2|TRBJ2-3
TGTGCCAGCAGTGTCCTGCTGAACACAGATACGCAGTATTTT
CASSVLLNTDTQYF
>many|.|TRBV6-2/TRBV6-3|TRBJ2-3
TGTGCCAGCAGCAACGGACAGAGCACAGATACGCAGTATTTT
CASSNGQSTDTQYF